The present TCR beta chain was sequenced within a study of blood T cell repertoires in COVID-19. This CDR3 region has 13 residues. Germline CDR1 reads KGHDR; CDR2 reads SFDVKD. The V end was cut by 5 bases, the J end by 7 bases, with 11 bases between. The assay was immunoSEQ multiplex PCR, and TCRdb's table has in-frame clones only and misses some. The sample carries under 90,000 clones, 70% to 75% recorded once. Sequencing was performed on peripheral blood. The clonotype originates from a middle-aged man with active or convalescent COVID-19. The chain links TRBV24-1 to TRBJ2-1, with D hard to call. The CDR3 region is CATSGGPRNEQFF. As DNA, the CDR3 is TGTGCCACCAGTGGTGGCCCCAGAAATGAGCAGTTCTTC.